These T cell receptor beta chains were read from a single sample in a study of tumor-infiltrating lymphocytes in localized non-small cell lung cancer. Profiled with immunoSEQ multiplex PCR; TCRdb holds only in-frame clones, not every one. The table lists roughly 9,200 clones, 81% of them singletons. Sequencing was done on a sample of uninvolved lung tissue not adjacent to the tumor. Source of these receptors: a human donor with non-small cell lung cancer. Both conserved end residues are part of each CDR3. D genes are given only for firm matches. Clone size is stated in some rows and not others, as once, few, many or a class when expanded.

. | TRBJ2-7 | once | TRBV7-2 | CASRVDMNEQYF | TGTGCCAGCAGGGTTGATATGAACGAGCAGTACTTC
. | TRBJ1-5 | . | TRBV5-1 | CASSLDRYQPQHF | TGCGCCAGCAGCTTGGACCGATACCAGCCCCAGCATTTT
TRBD2 | TRBJ2-3 | . | TRBV18 | CASSPRLAGGTDTQYF | TGTGCCAGCTCACCGCGACTAGCGGGGGGCACAGATACGCAGTATTTT
TRBD1 | TRBJ2-2 | . | TRBV6-6 | CASSTYRGTGELFF | TGTGCCAGCAGTACTTACAGGGGAACCGGGGAGCTGTTTTTT
. | TRBJ1-3 | . | TRBV18 | CASSPVGSGNTIYF | TGTGCCAGCTCGCCAGTTGGCTCTGGAAACACCATATATTTT
. | TRBJ1-1 | . | TRBV20-1 | CSARLNTEAFF | TGCAGTGCTAGGTTGAACACTGAAGCTTTCTTT
. | TRBJ2-2 | . | TRBV7-7 | CASSFSLAEPRGATGELFF | TGTGCCAGCAGCTTTTCCCTAGCGGAACCCCGGGGGGCCACCGGGGAGCTGTTTTTT
TRBD1 | TRBJ1-2 | once | TRBV6-1 | CASSRDRAAGYTF | TGTGCCAGCAGTCGCGACAGGGCGGCTGGCTACACCTTC
TRBD2 | TRBJ2-3 | . | TRBV6-5 | CASSWSLAGGPNTQYF | TGTGCCAGCAGTTGGTCTCTAGCGGGAGGGCCGAATACGCAGTATTTT
. | TRBJ1-5 | . | TRBV6-1 | CASSEFILRGQPQHF | TGTGCCAGCAGTGAATTTATTTTAAGGGGTCAGCCCCAGCATTTT
. | TRBJ1-1 | few | TRBV6-1 | CASSVPGSLPEAFF | TGTGCCAGCAGTGTCCCTGGCTCTCTTCCTGAAGCTTTCTTT
TRBD2 | TRBJ2-7 | . | TRBV7-2 | CASSLASGTSVYEQYF | TGTGCCAGCAGCTTAGCTAGCGGGACTAGCGTCTACGAGCAGTACTTC
. | TRBJ2-2 | . | TRBV7-6 | CASSPLGSSAGGELFF | TGTGCCAGCAGCCCCCTGGGAAGTAGCGCCGGCGGGGAGCTGTTTTTT
. | TRBJ2-5 | . | TRBV5-1 | CASSPLLDPGETQYF | TGCGCCAGCAGCCCGCTCTTAGACCCCGGGGAGACCCAGTACTTC
. | TRBJ1-5 | . | TRBV4-3 | CASSQDFGDQPQHF | TGCGCCAGCAGCCAAGATTTCGGGGATCAGCCCCAGCATTTT
. | TRBJ1-5 | . | TRBV6-1 | CASSSDTRGTQPQHF | TGTGCCAGCAGTTCCGACACCCGAGGTACCCAGCCCCAGCATTTT
. | TRBJ1-2 | . | TRBV7-8 | CASRSGTDYGYTF | TGTGCCAGCAGGTCCGGGACGGACTATGGCTACACCTTC
TRBD1 | TRBJ2-7 | . | TRBV18 | CASSFQGARGSEQYF | TGTGCCAGCTCATTCCAGGGGGCGCGGGGCTCCGAGCAGTACTTC
. | TRBJ2-5 | . | TRBV28 | CASSFAGTQETQYF | TGTGCCAGCAGTTTTGCCGGGACTCAAGAGACCCAGTACTTC
. | TRBJ1-1 | . | TRBV6-6 | CASSLQEYTEAFF | TGTGCCAGCAGTCTACAGGAATACACTGAAGCTTTCTTT
TRBD2 | TRBJ2-1 | few | TRBV6-5 | CASSILAGGYNEQFF | TGTGCCAGCAGTATACTAGCGGGAGGATACAATGAGCAGTTCTTC
. | TRBJ2-5 | . | TRBV7-2 | CASSPGPYQETQYF | TGTGCCAGCAGCCCGGGGCCCTACCAAGAGACCCAGTACTTC
. | TRBJ2-3 | . | TRBV5-1 | CASSLGGAASTDTQYF | TGCGCCAGCAGCTTGGGGGGGGCTGCTAGCACAGATACGCAGTATTTT
. | TRBJ2-7 | . | TRBV12-2 | CASRPLDLSYEQYF | TGTGCAAGTCGCCCCTTGGACCTCTCCTACGAGCAGTACTTC
TRBD1 | TRBJ1-1 | . | TRBV28 | CASSTRDRVGTEAFF | TGTGCCAGCAGTACCAGGGACAGGGTGGGCACTGAAGCTTTCTTT
. | TRBJ1-2 | . | TRBV28 | CASSLNYGYTF | TGTGCCAGCAGTTTAAACTATGGCTACACCTTC
. | TRBJ1-5 | . | TRBV2 | CASSSDYNQPQHF | TGTGCCAGCAGTTCAGACTACAATCAGCCCCAGCATTTT
. | TRBJ2-7 | . | TRBV18 | CASSPTPAGNEQYF | TGTGCCAGCTCCCCGACTCCCGCAGGGAATGAGCAGTACTTC
. | TRBJ1-4 | . | TRBV7-9 | CASSLGKGRPNEKLFF | TGTGCCAGCAGCCTTGGGAAGGGGCGACCTAATGAAAAACTGTTTTTT
. | TRBJ2-7 | . | TRBV6-5 | CASSRTPGASYEQYF | TGTGCCAGCAGTCGGACACCGGGGGCATCCTACGAGCAGTACTTC
TRBD2 | TRBJ2-1 | . | TRBV6-5 | CASIDRLAETNEQFF | TGTGCCAGCATAGACCGGCTAGCGGAGACGAATGAGCAGTTCTTC
. | TRBJ1-3 | . | TRBV6-1 | CASSEALGNTIYF | TGTGCCAGCAGTGAAGCGTTAGGAAACACCATATATTTT
. | TRBJ1-2 | few | TRBV5-4 | CASSLDRDPANYGYTF | TGTGCCAGCAGCTTGGACAGAGACCCAGCTAACTATGGCTACACCTTC
. | TRBJ2-3 | . | TRBV7-7 | CASSLATGAHTQYF | TGTGCCAGCAGCTTAGCGACGGGCGCACATACGCAGTATTTT
. | TRBJ1-3 | . | TRBV28 | CASRTTVDFSGNTIYF | TGTGCCAGCAGGACGACAGTGGACTTCTCTGGAAACACCATATATTTT